These 3 T cell receptor beta chains were sequenced from one sample in a study of T-cell reconstitution after alpha-beta-depleted transplantation in children. Unique molecular identifiers were incorporated into the prepared TCRbeta library. TCRdb re-analysed the PCR reads in MiXCR, keeping a single row per CDR3 protein. The sample gives some 440,000 distinct CDR3 sequences, under 20% of which show up once; 25% to 35% is in the top ten. This material consisted of PBMCs, mostly from graft donor cells, taken 360 days after TCRalphabeta/CD19-depleted stem cell transplant. The receptors originated from a boy less than two years old who had a stem cell transplant for Wiskott-Aldrich syndrome, so the T cells may come from the graft donor.

The chain combines TRBV6-2 or TRBV6-3 with TRBJ2-7, with a tentative D call TRBD2 (6 bases). The length of the CDR3 is 14 residues. Germline-derived CDR1 and CDR2 are MNHEY and SVGEGT. Trimming stripped 10 bases from V and 6 bases from J, with 22 bases between. Here the CDR3 reads CATNGRDVTREQYF. Here the CDR3 DNA reads TGTGCCACCAACGGGCGGGACGTCACTCGCGAGCAGTACTTC.

The table lists this clonotype with a few counts. The J gene is TRBJ2-3, the V gene TRBV11-2, with TRBD2 as a possible D gene (5 bases). The CDR3 runs 13 residues. CDR1 is SGHAT and CDR2 is FQNNGV in the germline V gene. V shed 6 bases and J shed 6 bases, with 13 bases lying between them. CDR3 in DNA: TGTGCCAGCAGGGCCTTAATAGCGGATACGCAGTATTTT. This translates into CASRALIADTQYF.

This clonotype was seen more than once but under ten times. The V and J genes are TRBV7-2 and TRBJ2-5; 7 nucleotides match TRBD1. Germline lookup yields CDR1 SGHTA and CDR2 FQGNSA. V lost 5 bases to trimming and J lost 5 bases; unmatched junction nucleotides: 8. The CDR3 loop spans 14 amino acids. As DNA, the CDR3 is TGTGCCAGCAGCCCCCTGACAGGGCTGGAGACCCAGTACTTC. It translates to CASSPLTGLETQYF.